The table lists the clone carrying this TCR beta chain with many counts. Its antigen remains unidentified. This sample was taken from a study of T cells in Graves' hyperthyroidism and ophthalmopathy. Across the whole study: Peripheral blood sampling occurred at initial diagnosis, before any treatment.

Amplified regions were TCR beta CDR3 sequences from RNA transcripts. HTBI primers were used for first-round RT-PCR of the TCR CDR3. TCRdb re-called the multiplex PCR reads with MiXCR, one entry per CDR3 protein. The profile shows 390,000 or so distinct CDR3 sequences, roughly 14% of them singletons. Study-wide results and caveats: Researchers found most expanded thyroid clonotypes above 0.001 in blood as well. Ophthalmopathy was separated from stable hyperthyroidism by a 13 V-J model.

Among ophthalmopathy patients, the Clinical Activity Score reached at least 3, the NOSPECS grade reached at least 4, and duration remained under 3 months. Sequencing was done on a sample of blood. The sequence was collected from a man between 18 and 35 years old with Graves' ophthalmopathy.

The CDR3 reads CASTTTHGRGNTEAFF. The CDR3 DNA reads TGTGCCAGTACCACGACGCACGGCCGTGGGAACACTGAAGCTTTCTTT. The genes are TRBV19 and TRBJ1-1; D is ambiguous. Germline-derived CDR1 and CDR2 are LNHDA and SQIVND (reference sequence). V was pared by 7 bases and J by 1 base, with 19 bases between. CDR3 length: 16 amino acids.